Only a few counts were recorded for the clone carrying this TCR beta chain. Its antigen is unidentified. The entry originates in a study of beta chain features in type 1 diabetes. Every bit of the isolated RNA underwent reverse transcription, so sequencing read expressed TCRB transcripts. TCRdb keeps only in-frame clones here, not all; method: immunoSEQ multiplex PCR. The table includes 350,000 to 450,000 clones, 10% to 15% detected once. Study results and caveats: The naive, central memory and Treg TCRB repertoires of patients appeared to be more similar to one another than those of healthy donors. All four CD4+ subsets from Type 1 diabetes patients carried moderately but significantly shorter TCRB CDR3s.

Germline V gives CDR1 SGHTA, CDR2 FQGNSA. The CDR3 length is 14 residues. V was cut by 1 base and J by 3 bases, with 10 bases left in between. Sequenced: naive CD4+ T cells from blood. This receptor was taken from a woman between 18 and 30 years old with type 1 diabetes. The rearrangement uses TRBV7-2 and TRBJ2-7, with TRBD1 as a possible D gene (7 bases). Here the CDR3 DNA reads TGTGCCAGCAGCTTAGGCGGGACAGACTACGAGCAGTACTTC. Residues: CASSLGGTDYEQYF.